The T cell receptor (beta chain) under discussion was sequenced for a study of cytomegalovirus exposure and HLA in healthy donors. The V gene's germline CDR1 is MNHNY and CDR2 SVGAGI (reference sequence). V lost 4 bases, J lost 11 bases, and 15 bases lay in between. The CDR3 spans 13 residues. General study points: Most observed TCR sequences were rare, whereas some public TCRs were detected in many donors.

Comments on this clone: Its antigen is unidentified.

TCRdb's copy holds only in-frame clones and misses some; the assay was immunoSEQ multiplex PCR. The sample carries around 63,000 clones, 90% to 97% recorded once. Sequenced input: PBMCs. The clonotype was recovered from a woman younger than 35 in good health and CMV-seronegative. The chain links TRBV6-6 to TRBJ1-5, with D unresolved. CDR3 region: CASSWAPTPAQHF. The CDR3 DNA follows: TGTGCCAGCAGTTGGGCCCCCACCCCGGCCCAGCATTTT.